The rows below give T cell receptor beta chains drawn from one sample of a study of blood T cell repertoires in COVID-19. Clones were read by immunoSEQ multiplex PCR, and TCRdb kept only the in-frame ones, dropping some. The table shows fewer than 250,000 clones, with 80% to 90% occurring only once. The source material was PBMCs or T cells enriched from blood (not recorded which). These receptors originate from a man aged 45-60 years who had been exposed to COVID-19. Both conserved end residues are part of each CDR3. A D gene is named only where the DNA matches it firmly. Some rows mark clone size as missing; the rest say once, few, many or name a class of expanded clone.

clone size	V gene	D gene	J gene	CDR3 DNA	CDR3 protein
-	TRBV7-9	-	TRBJ1-2	TGTGCCAGCAGCCCAGGGGTGTCTGGCTACACCTTC	CASSPGVSGYTF
once	TRBV2	-	TRBJ1-4	TGTGCCAGCAGTGATATAGAGATTAATGAAAAACTGTTTTTT	CASSDIEINEKLFF
-	TRBV6-6	-	TRBJ2-7	TGTGCCAGCAGTTACGCTAGCATCAGCGAGCAGTACTTC	CASSYASISEQYF
-	TRBV5-1	TRBD2	TRBJ2-7	TGCGCCAGCAGCTTGGGACTAGCGGGGGGGACCTACGAGCAGTACTTC	CASSLGLAGGTYEQYF
-	TRBV18	-	TRBJ1-1	TGTGCCAGCTCACCATTATCAAGAGGGCTAGGGACTGAAGCTTTCTTT	CASSPLSRGLGTEAFF
-	TRBV7-9	-	TRBJ2-5	TGTGCCAGCAGCCCAGAGGGAATGGGAGAGACCCAGTACTTC	CASSPEGMGETQYF
-	TRBV7-9	TRBD2	TRBJ2-1	TGTGCCAGCAGCTTCGGGACTAGCGGGAGGGCCTACAATGAGCAGTTCTTC	CASSFGTSGRAYNEQFF
-	TRBV5-1	-	TRBJ1-1	TGCGCCAGCAGTCCGGACGGGGTGAACACTGAAGCTTTCTTT	CASSPDGVNTEAFF
-	TRBV5-8	TRBD1	TRBJ1-2	TGTGCCAGCAGCTTGGCGGACAGGGGGCAGGTTGGCTACACCTTC	CASSLADRGQVGYTF
-	TRBV11-3	TRBD1	TRBJ1-3	TGTGCCAGCAGCATCTCAGGGGGCTATCTATCTGGAAACACCATATATTTT	CASSISGGYLSGNTIYF
-	TRBV19	-	TRBJ2-1	TGTGCCAGTAGTATAGACAGGGGTGGCAATGAGCAGTTCTTC	CASSIDRGGNEQFF
-	TRBV12-3/TRBV12-4	-	TRBJ1-2	TGTGCCAGCAGTTGGACATTCTATGGCTACACCTTC	CASSWTFYGYTF
-	TRBV9	TRBD1	TRBJ1-2	TGTGCCAGCAGCGTACCGACAGGGGGCGGTGGCTACACCTTC	CASSVPTGGGGYTF
-	TRBV5-1	TRBD2	TRBJ2-1	TGCGCCAGCAGCTTGATTCTAGCGGGATCCTTTTACAATGAGCAGTTCTTC	CASSLILAGSFYNEQFF
-	TRBV6-1	-	TRBJ1-6	TGTGCCAGCAGTGAAATGGACAGATATAATTCACCCCTCCACTTT	CASSEMDRYNSPLHF
-	TRBV7-8	-	TRBJ1-4	TGTGCCAGCAGACACCAGGGTCTGGCTAATGAAAAACTGTTTTTT	CASRHQGLANEKLFF
-	TRBV2	TRBD2	TRBJ2-3	TGTGCCAGCAGCCCTACTAGCGGGAGGTTCACAGATACGCAGTATTTT	CASSPTSGRFTDTQYF
-	TRBV7-2	-	TRBJ2-4	TGTGCCAGCAGCTCAGGTGCAAGGAACATTCAGTACTTC	CASSSGARNIQYF
-	TRBV9	-	TRBJ2-2	TGTGCCAGCAGCGTATCTACGGGGAGAGGCACCGGGGAGCTGTTTTTT	CASSVSTGRGTGELFF
-	TRBV20-1	TRBD1	TRBJ1-2	TGCAGTGCTAGTGACAGGGCCACCTATGGCTACACCTTC	CSASDRATYGYTF
-	TRBV18	-	TRBJ1-1	TGTGCCAGCTCCGAATTGGGGGGTAGCACTGAAGCTTTCTTT	CASSELGGSTEAFF
once	TRBV7-3	TRBD1	TRBJ1-1	TGTGCCAGCAGCCCCGGACAGGGGGCAAGTGAAGCTTTCTTT	CASSPGQGASEAFF
-	TRBV12-3/TRBV12-4	TRBD1	TRBJ1-2	TGTGCCAGCAGTTCGGGACAGGCCTATGGCTACACCTTC	CASSSGQAYGYTF
-	TRBV9	-	TRBJ1-3	TGTGCCAGCAGCGTAGCTCCGGGGGGCTCTGGAAACACCATATATTTT	CASSVAPGGSGNTIYF
-	TRBV7-2	TRBD1	TRBJ1-1	TGTGCCAGCAGCTACGGACAGGGAAGAAGCACTGAAGCTTTCTTT	CASSYGQGRSTEAFF
-	TRBV5-1	TRBD2	TRBJ2-1	TGCGCCAGCAGCTTGGCCTTAGCGGGAGGGTGGAATGAGCAGTTCTTC	CASSLALAGGWNEQFF
-	TRBV6-5	-	TRBJ1-1	TGTGCCAGCACCCTCGGGGGGGACACTGAAGCTTTCTTT	CASTLGGDTEAFF
-	TRBV24-1	TRBD1	TRBJ2-2	TGTGCCACCAGTGACCCCACGACAGGGAATGGGATCGGGGAGCTGTTTTTT	CATSDPTTGNGIGELFF
-	TRBV12-5	-	TRBJ1-1	TGTGCTAGTGGTCCCGGACTCGGCACTGAAGCTTTCTTT	CASGPGLGTEAFF
-	TRBV28	TRBD1	TRBJ2-2	TGTGCCAGCAGTGGGACAGAAAACACCGGGGAGCTGTTTTTT	CASSGTENTGELFF
-	TRBV4-2	TRBD2	TRBJ2-7	TGTGCCAGCAGCCAAGCCCCCGCAACGGGGGGGAGCTCCTACGAGCAGTACTTC	CASSQAPATGGSSYEQYF
-	TRBV19	-	TRBJ1-1	TGTGCCAGTAGTATAGTTTTGAGCACTGAAGCTTTCTTT	CASSIVLSTEAFF
-	TRBV9	-	TRBJ2-7	TGTGCCAGCAGCGTAGGGCCGTTCTACGAGCAGTACTTC	CASSVGPFYEQYF
once	TRBV25-1	-	TRBJ2-2	TGTGCCAGCAGTGACCTGAGGGCGGAGCACACCGGGGAGCTGTTTTTT	CASSDLRAEHTGELFF
once	TRBV18	TRBD2	TRBJ2-3	TGTGCCAGCTCATACACCGGGACTAGCGGCTTCACAGATACGCAGTATTTT	CASSYTGTSGFTDTQYF
-	TRBV6-6	TRBD1	TRBJ1-4	TGTGCCAGCAGTCCGCCCTCGGGACAGGCCATCCGGAATGAAAAACTGTTTTTT	CASSPPSGQAIRNEKLFF